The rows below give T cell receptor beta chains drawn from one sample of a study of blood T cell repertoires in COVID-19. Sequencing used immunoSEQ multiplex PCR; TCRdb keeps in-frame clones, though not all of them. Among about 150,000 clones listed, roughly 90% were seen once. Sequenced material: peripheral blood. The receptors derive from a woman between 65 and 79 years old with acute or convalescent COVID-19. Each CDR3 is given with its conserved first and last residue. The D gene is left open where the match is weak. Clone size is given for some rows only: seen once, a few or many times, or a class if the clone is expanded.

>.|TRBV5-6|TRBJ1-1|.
CASNPLGGVLGTEAFF
TGTGCCAGCAACCCGTTAGGGGGGGTACTGGGCACTGAAGCTTTCTTT
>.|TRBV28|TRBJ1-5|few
CASSFSQPQHF
TGTGCCAGCAGTTTTAGTCAGCCCCAGCATTTT
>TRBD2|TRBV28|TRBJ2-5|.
CASLWSGLAGETQYF
TGTGCCAGCTTATGGTCAGGACTAGCGGGAGAGACCCAGTACTTC
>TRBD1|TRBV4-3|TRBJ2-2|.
CASSQGGQFYAGELFF
TGCGCCAGCAGCCAAGGGGGACAGTTTTATGCCGGGGAGCTGTTTTTT
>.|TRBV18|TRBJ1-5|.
CASSPSQGPYSNQPQHF
TGTGCCAGCTCACCATCCCAGGGCCCTTATAGCAATCAGCCCCAGCATTTT
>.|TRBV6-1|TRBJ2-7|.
CASSDQIREQYF
TGTGCCAGCAGTGACCAGATCCGCGAGCAGTACTTC
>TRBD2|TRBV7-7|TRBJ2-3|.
CASSLGLAGNTDTQYF
TGTGCTAGCAGCCTCGGACTAGCGGGGAACACAGATACGCAGTATTTT
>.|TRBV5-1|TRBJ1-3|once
CASSLVQGGNTIYF
TGCGCCAGCAGCTTGGTACAGGGAGGAAACACCATATATTTT
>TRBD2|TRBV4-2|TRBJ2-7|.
CASSQGLAGERNYEQYF
TGTGCCAGCAGCCAAGGCCTAGCGGGAGAACGGAACTACGAGCAGTACTTC
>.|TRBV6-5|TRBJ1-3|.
CASSYSKDSRNTIYF
TGTGCCAGCAGTTACTCGAAGGACAGTAGAAACACCATATATTTT
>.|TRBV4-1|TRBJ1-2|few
CASSQGAGRYGYTF
TGCGCCAGCAGCCAAGGCGCAGGCCGCTATGGCTACACCTTC
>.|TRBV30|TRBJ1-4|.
CAWNNGGRTNEKLFF
TGTGCCTGGAACAACGGGGGGAGAACTAATGAAAAACTGTTTTTT
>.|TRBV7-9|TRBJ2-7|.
CASSAILRGPYEQYF
TGTGCCAGCAGCGCGATTTTGCGGGGGCCTTACGAGCAGTACTTC
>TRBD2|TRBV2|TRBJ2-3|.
CASSGSSGRRDTQYF
TGTGCCAGCAGTGGTAGTAGCGGGAGGCGAGATACGCAGTATTTT
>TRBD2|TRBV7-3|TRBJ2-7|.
CASSPVAGAYEQYF
TGTGCCAGCAGCCCCGTGGCGGGAGCCTACGAGCAGTACTTC
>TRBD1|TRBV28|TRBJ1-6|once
CASSPTGPTYNSPLHF
TGTGCCAGCAGCCCGACAGGGCCGACCTATAATTCACCCCTCCACTTT
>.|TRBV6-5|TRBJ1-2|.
CASSPRYYYGYTF
TGTGCCAGCAGTCCTCGTTACTACTATGGCTACACCTTC
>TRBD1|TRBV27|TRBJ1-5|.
CASSPLGTGGVQPQHF
TGTGCCAGCAGTCCCCTCGGGACAGGGGGCGTTCAGCCCCAGCATTTT
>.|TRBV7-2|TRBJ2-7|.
CASSFVASPSYEQYF
TGTGCCAGCAGCTTCGTAGCGTCTCCCTCGTACGAGCAGTACTTC
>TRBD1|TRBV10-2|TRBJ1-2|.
CASSPQGDYGYTF
TGCGCCAGCAGTCCACAGGGGGACTATGGCTACACCTTC
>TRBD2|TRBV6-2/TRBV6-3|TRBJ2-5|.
CASSFTPSGGAPRETQYF
TGTGCCAGCAGTTTTACCCCAAGCGGGGGGGCCCCGCGGGAGACCCAGTACTTC
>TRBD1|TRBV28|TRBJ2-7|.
CASINGQGLDEQYF
TGTGCCAGCATCAATGGACAGGGGTTAGACGAGCAGTACTTC
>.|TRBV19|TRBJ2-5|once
CASKMTGVGQETQYF
TGTGCCAGTAAGATGACGGGTGTAGGACAAGAGACCCAGTACTTC
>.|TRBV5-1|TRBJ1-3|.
CASSLGAGRNTIYF
TGCGCCAGCAGCTTGGGGGCAGGCAGAAACACCATATATTTT
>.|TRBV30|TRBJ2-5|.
CAWSRRGETQYF
TGTGCCTGGAGTAGACGGGGTGAGACCCAGTACTTC
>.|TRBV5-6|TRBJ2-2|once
CASSLTGSGTGELFF
TGTGCCAGCAGCTTGACAGGGTCCGGCACCGGGGAGCTGTTTTTT
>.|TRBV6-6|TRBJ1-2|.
CASSYSSGDYGYTF
TGTGCCAGCAGTTACTCTTCAGGCGACTATGGCTACACCTTC
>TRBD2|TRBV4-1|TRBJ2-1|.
CASSPRVAGGPVRQFF
TGCGCCAGCAGCCCCCGGGTAGCGGGAGGGCCGGTTCGGCAGTTCTTC
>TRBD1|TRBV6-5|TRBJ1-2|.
CASLDRLSYGYTF
TGTGCCAGCTTGGACAGGCTTAGCTATGGCTACACCTTC
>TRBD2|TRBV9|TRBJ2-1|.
CASSAGLAGEYEQFF
TGTGCCAGCAGCGCAGGACTAGCGGGAGAGTATGAGCAGTTCTTC
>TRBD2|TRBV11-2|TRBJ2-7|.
CASSLNSVRQRGSYEQYF
TGTGCCAGCAGCTTGAACTCCGTCCGACAGCGGGGATCCTACGAGCAGTACTTC
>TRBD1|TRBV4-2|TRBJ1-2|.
CASSQLGQDGYTF
TGTGCCAGCAGCCAACTTGGACAGGATGGCTACACCTTC
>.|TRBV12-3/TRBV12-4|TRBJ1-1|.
CASSFLVAAEAFF
TGTGCCAGCAGTTTCCTCGTTGCGGCTGAAGCTTTCTTT
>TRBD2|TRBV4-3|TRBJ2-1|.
CASSQDRGGGNEQFF
TGCGCCAGCAGCCAAGATCGCGGCGGGGGTAATGAGCAGTTCTTC
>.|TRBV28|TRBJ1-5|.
CASTGHNNQPQHF
TGTGCCAGCACGGGACACAACAATCAGCCCCAGCATTTT
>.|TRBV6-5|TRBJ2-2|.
CASSSAGPNTGELFF
TGTGCCAGCAGTTCGGCAGGCCCGAACACCGGGGAGCTGTTTTTT
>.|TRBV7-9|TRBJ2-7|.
CASSLSGSSTLSYEQYF
TGTGCCAGCAGCTTGAGCGGATCGTCTACGCTATCCTACGAGCAGTACTTC
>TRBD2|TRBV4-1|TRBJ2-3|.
CASSQTSGAADTQYF
TGCGCCAGCAGCCAAACTAGCGGGGCTGCAGATACGCAGTATTTT
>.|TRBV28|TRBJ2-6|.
CASTLTHRRSSGANVLTF
TGTGCCAGCACACTGACCCACCGGCGGTCCTCTGGGGCCAACGTCCTGACTTTC
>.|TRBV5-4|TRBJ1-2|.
CASSLNTNYGYTF
TGTGCCAGCAGCTTGAACACTAACTATGGCTACACCTTC
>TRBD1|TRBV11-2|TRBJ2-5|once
CASSPQGIRETQYF
TGTGCCAGCAGCCCACAGGGGATTCGCGAGACCCAGTACTTC
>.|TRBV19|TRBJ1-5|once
CASSTGGDQPQHF
TGTGCCAGTAGTACCGGGGGGGATCAGCCCCAGCATTTT
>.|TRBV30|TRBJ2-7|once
CAYRDTRSYEQYF
TGTGCCTACCGCGATACTAGATCCTACGAGCAGTACTTC
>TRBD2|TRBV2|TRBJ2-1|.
CAISPTSGVYNEQFF
TGTGCCATCTCACCAACTAGCGGGGTTTACAATGAGCAGTTCTTC
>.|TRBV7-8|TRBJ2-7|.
CASSLRESGISYEQYF
TGTGCCAGCAGCTTACGGGAGAGTGGGATCTCCTACGAGCAGTACTTC
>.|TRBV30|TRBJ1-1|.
CAWTRQNTEAFF
TGTGCCTGGACCCGACAGAACACTGAAGCTTTCTTT
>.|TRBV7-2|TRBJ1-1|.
CASSLVGQGGTEAFF
TGTGCCAGCAGCTTAGTGGGCCAGGGAGGAACTGAAGCTTTCTTT